The 27 T cell receptor beta chains given below trace back to one sample, sequenced in a study of regulatory T cells in long-lasting Graves disease. In building TCR beta libraries, iRepertoire HTBI primers were used together with Arm-PCR of CDR3 regions. MiXCR was run by TCRdb on the multiplex PCR reads, yielding one entry per CDR3 protein. Of roughly 610,000 distinct CDR3 sequences in the sample, 15% to 20% were seen once. Time point meaning: newly diagnosed GD, antithyroid drugs for less than 3 months. From PBMCs, RNA was extracted and then used to make the TCR library. These data were likewise used in another study, on T cells in Graves' hyperthyroidism and ophthalmopathy.

The sequencing here drew on peripheral blood mononuclear cells (PBMCs), taken at new diagnosis, from a patient treated with antithyroid drugs. The source is a man younger than 30 with Graves disease.

The chain's CDR3 is CASSFFTGTPYEQYF. The CDR3, as DNA: TGTGCCAGCAGCTTCTTCACAGGGACTCCCTACGAGCAGTACTTC. This chain connects TRBV5-5 to TRBJ2-7; D could derive from TRBD1 or TRBD2 (6 bases each). Germline values: CDR1 SGHKS, CDR2 YYEKEE (reference sequence). The CDR3 loop spans 15 amino acids. Trimming cost V 2 bases and J 2 bases, with 14 bases left between them. The full variable domain, in which reference TRBV5-5 and TRBJ2-7 provide the parts outside the CDR3, is DAGVTQSPTHLIKTRGQQVTLRCSPISGHKSVSWYQQVLGQGPQFIFQYYEKEERGRGNFPDRFSARQFPNYSSELNVNALLLGDSALYLCASSFFTGTPYEQYFGPGTRLTVT.

This clonotype was counted once. The rearrangement links TRBV28 to TRBJ2-3; the D gene is possibly TRBD2 (6 bases). The CDR3 has 12 residues. The V and J ends lost 3 bases and 8 bases respectively, with 9 bases between them. The germline CDR1 and CDR2 sequences are MDHEN and SYDVKM. The CDR3 DNA sequence: TGTGCCAGCAGTTTGAGTAGCGGTACGCAGTATTTT. Translated, it gives CASSLSSGTQYF.

The table lists this clonotype with a few counts. The chain employs TRBV6-1 and TRBJ2-5; 14 bases fit TRBD2. V shed 7 bases, J shed 4 bases, and the junction held 5 bases outside the gene matches. Germline V gives CDR1 MNHNS, CDR2 SASEGT. This CDR3 region has 15 residues. CDR3 region: CASIRLAGGGETQYF. The CDR3 bases are TGTGCCAGCATTCGACTAGCGGGAGGGGGAGAGACCCAGTACTTC.

The V gene is TRBV29-1, the J gene TRBJ1-5; D gene ambiguous. Germline-derived CDR1 and CDR2 are SQVTM and ANQGSEA. V was pared by 4 bases and J by 4 bases, with 8 bases between. This CDR3 has 12 amino acids. CDR3 loop: CSVAGRNQPQHF. CDR3 nucleotides: TGCAGCGTTGCAGGTAGGAATCAGCCCCAGCATTTT. The complete variable domain, with remaining parts taken from reference TRBV29-1 and TRBJ1-5, reads SAVISQKPSRDICQRGTSLTIQCQVDSQVTMMFWYRQQPGQSLTLIATANQGSEATYESGFVIDKFPISRPNLTFSTLTVSNMSPEDSSIYLCSVAGRNQPQHFGDGTRLSIL.

At least ten counts were recorded for this clonotype. This rearrangement joins TRBV6-1 to TRBJ1-2; a possible D gene is TRBD1 (5 bases). In germline, CDR1 is MNHNS, CDR2 SASEGT. Trimming took 7 bases from V and 4 from J, leaving 10 bases between them. This CDR3 is built from 12 residues. The CDR3 is CASIGTFYGYTF. The CDR3 DNA follows: TGTGCCAGCATTGGGACTTTCTATGGCTACACCTTC.

This clonotype was seen a few times. J is TRBJ1-6 and V is TRBV13, with D unresolved. Germline-derived CDR1 and CDR2 are PRHDT and FYEKMQ (reference sequence). V dropped 1 base and J dropped 6 bases, with 4 bases sitting between them. The CDR3 spans 13 residues. The CDR3 nucleotides read TGTGCCAGCAGCTTAGAGCGTAATTCACCCCTCCACTTT. This gives the protein CASSLERNSPLHF.

This clonotype is a singleton in its sample. The chain is built from TRBV4-1 and TRBJ2-4; TRBD2 aligns across 12 bases. The CDR3 consists of 21 residues. Germline CDR1 reads MGHRA; CDR2 reads YSYEKL. V was pared by 4 bases and J by 1 base, with 17 bases of the junction left unmatched. The CDR3: CASSPRSLAGGEGLAKNIQYF. CDR3 DNA sequence: TGCGCCAGCAGCCCCCGGTCGCTAGCGGGAGGGGAAGGGTTGGCCAAAAACATTCAGTACTTC.

This chain joins TRBV30 and TRBJ1-1; D unclear. Trimming took off 2 bases at V and 7 bases at J, with 14 bases between the two ends. Germline V lookup: CDR1 GTSNPN, CDR2 SVGIG (reference sequence). The CDR3 spans 13 residues. CDR3 nucleotide sequence: TGTGCCTGGAGTTTGGCGAGTCAAGGTGAAGCTTTCTTT. It encodes CAWSLASQGEAFF.

The rearrangement links TRBV7-9 to TRBJ2-3; possible D gene TRBD2, 6 bases. V was clipped by 3 bases and J by 6 bases, with 10 bases between them. The V gene's germline CDR1 is SEHNR and CDR2 FQNEAQ (reference sequence). This CDR3 region has 13 residues. CDR3: CASSFDGGDTQYF. The DNA of the CDR3 is TGTGCCAGCAGCTTCGATGGGGGGGATACGCAGTATTTT.

This clonotype was seen repeatedly, ten times or more. This chain uses TRBV9 with TRBJ2-3, with 9 bases lining up with TRBD1. The germline CDR1 and CDR2 sequences are SGDLS and YYNGEE. The CDR3 spans 16 residues. Trimming removed 5 bases from V and 4 bases from J; junction bases left unmatched: 11. Here the CDR3 reads CASSGGPGTGSDTQYF. The CDR3 DNA follows: TGTGCCAGCAGTGGGGGGCCCGGGACAGGGTCAGATACGCAGTATTTT.

This clonotype was recorded many times. This sequence joins TRBV6-1 and TRBJ2-2; tentatively, D is TRBD1 or TRBD2 (7 bases each). The V gene lost 6 bases and the J gene lost 6 bases, with 17 bases spanning the gap. Germline CDR1 reads MNHNS; CDR2 reads SASEGT. CDR3 size: 15 residues. The CDR3 DNA follows: TGTGCCAGCAGCTCAGGGGGGGCGGGTGCCGGGGAGCTGTTTTTT. This sequence encodes CASSSGGAGAGELFF.

This clonotype was seen a few times. V usage is TRBV12-3 or TRBV12-4 and J usage is TRBJ2-7; 8 bases line up with TRBD1. The CDR3 length is 15 residues. Trimming at V came to 5 bases and at J to 2 bases, leaving 8 bases not matched to a gene. CDR3 amino acids: CASSAEQGATYEQYF. The CDR3 DNA reads TGTGCCAGCAGTGCCGAGCAGGGGGCTACCTACGAGCAGTACTTC.

V and J are TRBV6-1 and TRBJ1-4; possible D gene TRBD1, 5 bases. Germline V gene data show CDR1 as MNHNS and CDR2 as SASEGT. The CDR3 length is 13 residues. V was cut by 5 bases and J by 8 bases, with 12 bases left in between. CDR3 amino acids: CASSRDLEEKLFF. The CDR3 region has the DNA TGTGCCAGCAGTAGGGACCTGGAGGAAAAACTGTTTTTT.

The sample holds a few counts of this clonotype. V and J are TRBV9 and TRBJ1-3; D not resolved. Germline CDR1 reads SGDLS; CDR2 reads YYNGEE. The V end was cut by 3 bases, the J end by 2 bases, with 6 bases between. The CDR3 contains 13 residues. Written as DNA, the CDR3 is TGTGCCAGCAGCGGGGGTCCTGGAAACACCATATATTTT. The encoded protein is CASSGGPGNTIYF.

This clonotype was seen only a few times. CDR3 in amino acids: CSARDSWGTSGRPGELFF. Written as DNA, the CDR3 is TGCAGTGCTAGAGATTCGTGGGGGACTAGCGGGAGGCCCGGGGAGCTGTTTTTT. The chain joins TRBV20-1 to TRBJ2-2; 15 bases are shared with TRBD2. This CDR3 is 18 amino acids long. Germline V lookup: CDR1 DFQATT, CDR2 SNEGSKA (reference sequence). Unmatched junction bases numbered 8, after V lost 0 bases and J lost 6 bases.

This clonotype was observed at least ten times. This chain connects TRBV20-1 to TRBJ1-2, with D possibly TRBD1 on 6 matching bases. Germline V CDR1 and CDR2: DFQATT, SNEGSKA (reference sequence). The CDR3 consists of 13 residues. The CDR3 sequence: CTLTGVSQYGYTF. CDR3 DNA: TGCACCTTGACAGGTGTGTCACAATATGGCTACACCTTC.

The sample holds many counts of this clonotype. This chain links TRBV7-9 with TRBJ1-1; D remains unclear. The CDR3 runs to 11 residues. V dropped 5 bases and J dropped 6 bases, with 7 bases sitting between them. Germline V gene sequence: CDR1 SEHNR, CDR2 FQNEAQ (reference sequence). The CDR3 coding sequence is TGTGCCAGCAGCCCGGGCCCTGAAGCTTTCTTT. Residues: CASSPGPEAFF.

This clonotype appeared a few times. The V and J genes are TRBV11-2 and TRBJ2-7, with D perhaps being TRBD1 or TRBD2 (5 bases each). The CDR3 consists of 14 residues. V lost 7 bases and J 9 bases, leaving 22 bases between the germline ends. Germline V gene sequence: CDR1 SGHAT, CDR2 FQNNGV. The CDR3 DNA reads TGTGCCAGCATTTCCGTCGTGGGGACGCACGGGCAGTACTTC. It encodes CASISVVGTHGQYF.

The rearrangement uses TRBV19 and TRBJ2-3; the D gene is possibly TRBD1 (5 bases). This CDR3 comprises 14 residues. The V and J ends lost 5 bases and 6 bases respectively, with 15 bases between them. CDR1 is LNHDA, CDR2 SQIVND, per germline (reference sequence). In DNA form, the CDR3 reads TGTGCCAGTAGTGCCCGACAGCCTAGGGATACGCAGTATTTT. Translating it yields CASSARQPRDTQYF.

J is TRBJ2-1 and V is TRBV30, with D hard to call. The CDR3 contains 12 residues. In germline, CDR1 is GTSNPN, CDR2 SVGIG (reference sequence). Deletions cut 4 bases from V and 15 bases from J, with 19 bases between. CDR3 bases: TGTGCCTGGAACGTCGACGGCCGCCTCAGGTTCTTC. Amino acids: CAWNVDGRLRFF. The full variable domain, with the rest looked up from reference TRBV30 and TRBJ2-1, is SQTIHQWPATLVQPVGSPLSLECTVEGTSNPNLYWYRQAAGRGLQLLFYSVGIGQISSEVPQNLSASRPQDRQFILSSKKLLLSDSGFYLCAWNVDGRLRFFGPGTRLTVL.

This clonotype appeared many times. The chain links TRBV18 to TRBJ1-5, with D perhaps matching TRBD1 (5 bases). This CDR3 comprises 12 residues. The ends were cut back, 2 bases at V and 9 bases at J, with 8 bases in the middle. Germline V gene data show CDR1 as KGHSH and CDR2 as LQKENI. CDR3 in DNA: TGTGCCAGCTCACCAAGGAGGGGGCCCCAGCATTTT. Translating gives CASSPRRGPQHF.

Remarks on this clonotype: Because it lacks the conserved phenylalanine or tryptophan at the end, this CDR3 is likely a read error. For the CDR3, the DNA is TGTGCCAGCAGTGAGAGACAGGGGAATTCACCCCTCCACTCT. It encodes CASSERQGNSPLHS. The chain is built from TRBV25-1 and TRBJ1-6; 8 bases are shared with TRBD1. Trimming at V came to 3 bases and at J to 7 bases, leaving 2 bases not matched to a gene. The CDR3 runs 14 residues. The germline V gene encodes CDR1 MGHDK and CDR2 SYGVNS.

This clonotype was recorded at least ten times. The J gene is TRBJ1-3, the V gene TRBV28; 7 nucleotides match TRBD1. Germline V gene data show CDR1 as MDHEN and CDR2 as SYDVKM. The V segment lost 8 bases and the J segment 0 bases; nucleotides outside the gene matches: 10. This CDR3 has 16 amino acids. CDR3 bases: TGTGCCAGCCACAGGACAGGAATCTTCTCTGGAAACACCATATATTTT. Encoded protein: CASHRTGIFSGNTIYF. The full variable domain, with the rest looked up from reference TRBV28 and TRBJ1-3, is DVKVTQSSRYLVKRTGEKVFLECVQDMDHENMFWYRQDPGLGLRLIYFSYDVKMKEKGDIPEGYSVSREKKERFSLILESASTNQTSMYLCASHRTGIFSGNTIYFGEGSWLTVV.

This clonotype was seen at least ten times. The chain links TRBV2 to TRBJ1-1; 11 positions match TRBD1. With 6 bases clipped from V and 1 base from J, the junction kept 4 bases outside the gene matches. Germline values: CDR1 SNHLY, CDR2 FYNNEI. This CDR3 is 15 amino acids long. CDR3 in DNA: TGTGCCAGCAGGAGGGGACAGGGGGGGAACACTGAAGCTTTCTTT. Its translation is CASRRGQGGNTEAFF.

The chain carries TRBV6-9 and TRBJ1-2; a weak D match, TRBD1 (6 bases). Germline lookup yields CDR1 MNHGY and CDR2 SVAAGI. CDR3 length: 15 amino acids. V was pared by 3 bases and J by 4 bases, with 15 bases between. In nucleotides, the CDR3 is TGTGCCAGCAGTTACACCAGGAGGACAGCCTATGGCTACACCTTC. Translation gives CASSYTRRTAYGYTF.

This clonotype was recorded many times. V usage is TRBV28 and J usage is TRBJ1-5; a weak D match, TRBD1 (5 bases). CDR1 is MDHEN and CDR2 is SYDVKM in the germline V gene. The CDR3 spans 13 residues. Trimming left V 7 bases short and J 3 bases short, with 10 bases between. For the CDR3, the DNA is TGTGCCAGCACGAGGGGACCCAATCAGCCCCAGCATTTT. This gives the protein CASTRGPNQPQHF.

In this sample, this clonotype turned up many times. The rearrangement links TRBV11-2 to TRBJ2-3; a weak D match, TRBD2 (5 bases). Germline lookup yields CDR1 SGHAT and CDR2 FQNNGV. V was shortened by 2 bases and J by 1 base, with 10 bases between the two germline ends. This CDR3 has 15 residues. The CDR3 nucleotides read TGTGCCAGCAGCTTATTACGGGGAGGCACAGATACGCAGTATTTT. Its translation is CASSLLRGGTDTQYF. Full variable domain (outside the CDR3, taken from reference TRBV11-2 and TRBJ2-3): EAGVAQSPRYKIIEKRQSVAFWCNPISGHATLYWYQQILGQGPKLLIQFQNNGVVDDSQLPKDRFSAERLKGVDSTLKIQPAKLEDSAVYLCASSLLRGGTDTQYFGPGTRLTVL.